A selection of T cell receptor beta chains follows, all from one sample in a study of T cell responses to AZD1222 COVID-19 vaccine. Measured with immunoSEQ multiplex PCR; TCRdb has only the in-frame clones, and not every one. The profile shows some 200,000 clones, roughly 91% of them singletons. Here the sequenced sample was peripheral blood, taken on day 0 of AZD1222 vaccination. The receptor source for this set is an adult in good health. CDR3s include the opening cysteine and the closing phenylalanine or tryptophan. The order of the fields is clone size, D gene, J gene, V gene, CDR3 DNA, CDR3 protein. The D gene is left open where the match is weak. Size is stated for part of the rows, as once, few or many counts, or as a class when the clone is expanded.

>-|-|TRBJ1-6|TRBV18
TGTGCCAGCTCACCACTGGAGTTGAATTCACCCCTCCACTTT
CASSPLELNSPLHF
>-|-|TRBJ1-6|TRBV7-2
TGTGCCAGCAGCTTACCGAGGAATTCACCCCTCCACTTT
CASSLPRNSPLHF
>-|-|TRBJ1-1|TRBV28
TGTGCCAGCAGTTTACGGGTGAACACTGAAGCTTTCTTT
CASSLRVNTEAFF
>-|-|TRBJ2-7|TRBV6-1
TGTGCCAGCAGTGACTTTGGGGGACCCAGAATCCATTGGGAGCAGTACTTC
CASSDFGGPRIHWEQYF
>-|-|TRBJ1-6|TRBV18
TGTGCCAGCTCACCAAATGAGGGGGATTCACCCCTCCACTTT
CASSPNEGDSPLHF
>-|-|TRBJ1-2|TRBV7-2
TGTGCCAGCAGCTTAGGTTTGACAGGAGCTAACTATGGCTACACCTTC
CASSLGLTGANYGYTF
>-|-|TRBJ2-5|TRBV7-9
TGTGCCAGCAGCTTAGCCCGGGACCTAGAGACCCAGTACTTC
CASSLARDLETQYF
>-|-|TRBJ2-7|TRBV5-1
TGCGCCAGCAGCTTCGTTTCCTCGAGGGCGCAGGCGCCCTACGAGCAGTACTTC
CASSFVSSRAQAPYEQYF
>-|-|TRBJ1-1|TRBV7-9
TGTGCCAGCAGCTCAATTCAGGGGAGGACTGAAGCTTTCTTT
CASSSIQGRTEAFF
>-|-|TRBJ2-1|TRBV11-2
TGTGCCAGCAGCTTCCGACAGGCCAACTCCTACAATGAGCAGTTCTTC
CASSFRQANSYNEQFF
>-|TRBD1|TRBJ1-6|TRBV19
TGTGCCAGTAGGGGCGACAGGGGCTATAATTCACCCCTCCACTTT
CASRGDRGYNSPLHF
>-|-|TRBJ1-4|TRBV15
TGTGCCACCAGCAGAGATCCGGGGGAGGGTGAAAAACTGTTTTTT
CATSRDPGEGEKLFF
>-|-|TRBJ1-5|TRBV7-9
TGTGCCAGCAGCTTAGCCGGTGCGAGCAATCAGCCCCAGCATTTT
CASSLAGASNQPQHF
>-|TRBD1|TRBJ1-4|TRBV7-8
TGTGCCAGCAGCCCGCAGAACAGGGGTGAAAAACTGTTTTTT
CASSPQNRGEKLFF
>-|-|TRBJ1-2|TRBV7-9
TGTGCCAGCAGCTCAGACCGGGACTCCGCTAACTATGGCTACACCTTC
CASSSDRDSANYGYTF
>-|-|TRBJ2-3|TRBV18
TGTGCCAGCTCACCACGGGATGGCCCAGATACGCAGTATTTT
CASSPRDGPDTQYF
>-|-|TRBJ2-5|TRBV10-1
TGCGCCAGCAGCCGAGGGACCCAGTACTTC
CASSRGTQYF
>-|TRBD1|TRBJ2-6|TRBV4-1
TGCGCCAGCAGCCCCCTAACCGGGACAGGGCTTGCTGGGGCCAACGTCCTGACTTTC
CASSPLTGTGLAGANVLTF
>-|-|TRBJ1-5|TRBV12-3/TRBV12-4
TGTGCCAGCAGCCTTAGGGGTGGTCAGCCCCAGCATTTT
CASSLRGGQPQHF
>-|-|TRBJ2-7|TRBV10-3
TGTGCCATCAGTGAATCTCAGGGATACTACGAGCAGTACTTC
CAISESQGYYEQYF
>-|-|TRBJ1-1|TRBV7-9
TGTGCCAGCACCAAAGGGGCAGGGATGAACACTGAAGCTTTCTTT
CASTKGAGMNTEAFF
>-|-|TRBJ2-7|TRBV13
TGTGCCAGCAGCTTACGGGGGCCGACCTACGAGCAGTACTTC
CASSLRGPTYEQYF
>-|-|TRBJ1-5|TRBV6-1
TGTGCCAGCAGTGAGGGTCTTCAGGGGCCGGGCAATCAGCCCCAGCATTTT
CASSEGLQGPGNQPQHF
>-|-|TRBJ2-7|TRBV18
TGTGCCAGCTCACCACCAGGAAAGCGAATCTACGAGCAGTACTTC
CASSPPGKRIYEQYF
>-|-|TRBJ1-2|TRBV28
TGTGCCAGCAACCCAGGGGACTATGGCTACACCTTC
CASNPGDYGYTF
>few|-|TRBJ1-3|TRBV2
TGTGCCAGCAGTGTTGGGGGGGCTGCTGGAAACACCATATATTTT
CASSVGGAAGNTIYF
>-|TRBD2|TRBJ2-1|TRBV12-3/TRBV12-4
TGTGCCAGTAGGTCGGGACTAGCCTTAATCTTC
CASRSGLALIF
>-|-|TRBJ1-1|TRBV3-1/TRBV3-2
TGTGCCAGCAGCCATTTTCGTAGTACACTGGATGAAGCTTTCTTT
CASSHFRSTLDEAFF
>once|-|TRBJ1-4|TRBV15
TGTGCCACCAGCAGAGCCACATTAAGTCCGCTTGCAACTAATGAAAAACTGTTTTTT
CATSRATLSPLATNEKLFF
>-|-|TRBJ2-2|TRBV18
TGTGCCAGCTCATTGGACCCCTCCACCGTATTTAACACCGGGGAGCTGTTTTTT
CASSLDPSTVFNTGELFF
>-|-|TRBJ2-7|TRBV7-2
TGTGCCAGCAGCTTACTTTCACAGTTGGGCGAGCAGTACTTC
CASSLLSQLGEQYF
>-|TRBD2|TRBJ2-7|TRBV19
TGTGCCAGTAGTGTTCGGACTAGCGGGGAGCAGTACTTC
CASSVRTSGEQYF
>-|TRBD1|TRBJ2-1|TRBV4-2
TGTGCCAGCAGCCTGGACAGGACAGGGGGGATCAATGGGCAGTTCTTC
CASSLDRTGGINGQFF
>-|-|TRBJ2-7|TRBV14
TGTGCCAGCAGCCAAGATGCCAACTACTATTACGAGCAGTACTTC
CASSQDANYYYEQYF